This TCR beta chain stems from a study of regulatory T cells in long-lasting Graves disease. Study context: Persistent cases took antithyroid drugs over 5 years and stayed TSH receptor antibody positive. Findings and limits, study-wide: TRBV28, TRBJ1-2 and TRBJ2-5 emerged as the favored segments in persistent disease. TCR diversity was lower in persistent Graves' patients (versus newly diagnosed ones).

As concerns this clonotype: Its antigen is not identified.

Arm-PCR of CDR3 regions and iRepertoire HTBI primers were used to build TCR beta libraries. Using its own MiXCR run on the multiplex PCR reads, TCRdb lists one record per CDR3 protein. Of about 660,000 distinct CDR3 sequences detected, roughly 30% appear once; the ten largest clones hold under 50%. The time point here: persistent/refractory GD, antithyroid drugs over 5 years with positive TRAb. After RNA was extracted from PBMCs, the TCR library was made from it. The CDR3 is 15 amino acids. The germline V gene encodes CDR1 MNHEY and CDR2 SMNVEV (reference sequence). The V end was cut by 6 bases, the J end by 7 bases, with 19 bases between.

The gene calls are TRBV27 and TRBJ1-5, with D uncertain. Source: peripheral blood mononuclear cells (PBMCs), taken when the disease was refractory, from a patient treated with antithyroid drugs. The source is a female donor with Graves disease. This chain's CDR3 is CASSLSGFGGQPQHF. CDR3 DNA sequence: TGTGCCAGCAGCCTGAGCGGCTTCGGCGGGCAGCCCCAGCATTTT.